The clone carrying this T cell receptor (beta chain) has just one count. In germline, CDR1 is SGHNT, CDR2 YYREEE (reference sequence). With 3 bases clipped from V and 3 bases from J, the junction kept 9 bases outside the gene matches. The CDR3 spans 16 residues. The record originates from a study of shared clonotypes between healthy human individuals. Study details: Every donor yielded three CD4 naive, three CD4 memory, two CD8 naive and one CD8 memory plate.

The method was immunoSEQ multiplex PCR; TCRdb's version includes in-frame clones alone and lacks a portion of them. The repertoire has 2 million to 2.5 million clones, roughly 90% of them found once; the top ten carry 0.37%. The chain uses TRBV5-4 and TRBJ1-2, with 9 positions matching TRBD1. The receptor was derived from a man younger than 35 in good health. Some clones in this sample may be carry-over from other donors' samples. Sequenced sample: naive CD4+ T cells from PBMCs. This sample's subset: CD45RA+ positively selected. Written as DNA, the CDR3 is TGTGCCAGCAGCTCTGGGGGGGGGACAGGGTACTATGGCTACACCTTC. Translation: CASSSGGGTGYYGYTF. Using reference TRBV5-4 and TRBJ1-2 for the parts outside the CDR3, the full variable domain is ETGVTQSPTHLIKTRGQQVTLRCSSQSGHNTVSWYQQALGQGPQFIFQYYREEENGRGNFPPRFSGLQFPNYSSELNVNALELDDSALYLCASSSGGGTGYYGYTFGSGTRLTVV.